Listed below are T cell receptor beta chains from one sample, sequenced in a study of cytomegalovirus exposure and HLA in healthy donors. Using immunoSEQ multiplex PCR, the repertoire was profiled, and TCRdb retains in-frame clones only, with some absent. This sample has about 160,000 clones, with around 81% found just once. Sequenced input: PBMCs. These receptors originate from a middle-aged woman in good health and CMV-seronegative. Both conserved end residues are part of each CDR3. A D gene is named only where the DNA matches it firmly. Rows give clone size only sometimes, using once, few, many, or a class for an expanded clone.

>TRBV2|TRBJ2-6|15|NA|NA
TGTGCCAGCAGTGGATTAGGGGCTGGGGCCAACGTCCTGACTTTC
CASSGLGAGANVLTF
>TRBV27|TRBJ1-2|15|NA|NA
TGTGCCAGCAGTCCCCGGACACCCAAGGCCTATGGCTACACCTTC
CASSPRTPKAYGYTF
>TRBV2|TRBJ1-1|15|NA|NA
TGTGCCAGCAGTCCCCGGACTGGGCCGAACACTGAAGCTTTCTTT
CASSPRTGPNTEAFF
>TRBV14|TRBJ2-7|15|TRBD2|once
TGTGCCAGCTCCCACCGGACTAGCGTGGCCTACGAGCAGTACTTC
CASSHRTSVAYEQYF
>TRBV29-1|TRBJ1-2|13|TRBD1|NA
TGCAGCGCATGGACAGGGGACCATAATGGCTACACCTTC
CSAWTGDHNGYTF
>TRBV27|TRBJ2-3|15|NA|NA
TGTGCCAGCAGTTTTACCAGGGTAGGCACAGATACGCAGTATTTT
CASSFTRVGTDTQYF
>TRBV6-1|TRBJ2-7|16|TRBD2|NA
TGTGCCAGCAGTGAAGACGGGACTAGCGGGACTTACGAGCAGTACTTC
CASSEDGTSGTYEQYF
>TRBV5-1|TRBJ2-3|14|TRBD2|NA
TGCGCCAGCAGACTAGCGGGGCCCACAGATACGCAGTATTTT
CASRLAGPTDTQYF
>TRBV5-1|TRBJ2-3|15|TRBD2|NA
TGCGCCAGCAGCAAGGGGACTAGCGGCGCAGATACGCAGTATTTT
CASSKGTSGADTQYF
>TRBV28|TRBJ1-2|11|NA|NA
TGTGCCAGCACTGCAGGGCATGGCTACACCTTC
CASTAGHGYTF
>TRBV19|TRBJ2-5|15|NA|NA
TGTGCCAGTAGTCTAAGGCAGGGGACGGGGGAGACCCAGTACTTC
CASSLRQGTGETQYF
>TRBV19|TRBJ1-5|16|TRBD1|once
TGTGCCAGTAGTATCACTAGGACAGGGATGAGGCAGCCCCAGCATTTT
CASSITRTGMRQPQHF
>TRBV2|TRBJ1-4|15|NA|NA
TGTGCCAGCAGTGTCTTACAGGGAATTAATGAAAAACTGTTTTTT
CASSVLQGINEKLFF
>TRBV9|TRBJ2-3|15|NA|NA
TGTGCCAGCAGCGTAAACAGCGCCGGAGGAGATACGCAGTATTTT
CASSVNSAGGDTQYF
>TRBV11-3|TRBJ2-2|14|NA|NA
TGTGCCAGCAGCTCCGTATCCAACACCGGGGAGCTGTTTTTT
CASSSVSNTGELFF
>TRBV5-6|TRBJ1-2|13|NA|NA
TGTGCCAGCAGCTTGGTAGGGGCTTATGGCTACACCTTC
CASSLVGAYGYTF
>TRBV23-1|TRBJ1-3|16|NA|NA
TGCGCCAGCAGTCACGAGCCCGGACACCATGGAAACACCATATATTTT
CASSHEPGHHGNTIYF
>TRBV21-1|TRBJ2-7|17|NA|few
TGTGCCAGCAGCACGTGGACTAGCGAGGGTGTAGATGAAGCGCAGTACTTC
CASSTWTSEGVDEAQYF
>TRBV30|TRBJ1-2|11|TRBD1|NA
TGTGCCTGGAGTACAGGGGATGGCTACACCTTC
CAWSTGDGYTF
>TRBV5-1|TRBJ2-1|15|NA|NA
TGCGCCAGCAGGCCGGGGGTAGGCTCCTACAATGAGCAGTTCTTC
CASRPGVGSYNEQFF
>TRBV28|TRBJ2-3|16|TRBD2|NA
TGTGCCAGCAGTTCCCCCGGGCGGGAGCACACAGATACGCAGTATTTT
CASSSPGREHTDTQYF
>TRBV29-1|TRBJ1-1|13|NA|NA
TGCAGCGCCCGACCGGGAGGGAGCACTGAAGCTTTCTTT
CSARPGGSTEAFF
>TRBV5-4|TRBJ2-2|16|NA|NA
TGTGCCAGCAGCTTGGACCAGGCCTCGAACACCGGGGAGCTGTTTTTT
CASSLDQASNTGELFF
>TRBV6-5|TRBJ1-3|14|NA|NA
TGTGCCAGCAGTTACTCGGCCTCTGGAAACACCATATATTTT
CASSYSASGNTIYF
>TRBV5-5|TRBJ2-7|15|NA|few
TGTGCCAGCAGCTTGGAAGGGGTTAAGACCTACGAGCAGTACTTC
CASSLEGVKTYEQYF
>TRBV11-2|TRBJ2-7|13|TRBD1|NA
TGTGCCAGCAGCTCTGACAGGGTTCGCGAGCAGTACTTC
CASSSDRVREQYF
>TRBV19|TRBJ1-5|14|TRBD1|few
TGTGCCAGTAGTCCAGACAGGGTAGATCAGCCCCAGCATTTT
CASSPDRVDQPQHF
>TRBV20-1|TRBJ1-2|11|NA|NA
TGCAGTGCTAGAGATGGCCTGGGCTACACCTTC
CSARDGLGYTF
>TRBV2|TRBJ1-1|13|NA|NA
TGTGCCAGCAGTGGGGCCTTGAACACTGAAGCTTTCTTT
CASSGALNTEAFF
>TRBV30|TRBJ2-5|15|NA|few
TGTGCCTCCCTCTCCCATCCTGGCAACCAAGAGACCCAGTACTTC
CASLSHPGNQETQYF
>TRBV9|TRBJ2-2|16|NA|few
TGTGCCAGCAGTATCTCCGACATTTCGAACACCGGGGAGCTGTTTTTT
CASSISDISNTGELFF
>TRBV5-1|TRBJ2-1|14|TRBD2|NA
TGCGCCAGCAAACTAGCGGGAATTCACAATGAGCAGTTCTTC
CASKLAGIHNEQFF
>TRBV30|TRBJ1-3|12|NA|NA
TGTGCCTGGAGCTCTGGGGGCAACACCATATATTTT
CAWSSGGNTIYF
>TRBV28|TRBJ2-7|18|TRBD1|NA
TGTGCCAGCAGTTTATCGTATTGGGACAGGGGAAGGTCATACGAGCAGTACTTC
CASSLSYWDRGRSYEQYF
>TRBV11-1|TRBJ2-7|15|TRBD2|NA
TGTGCCAGCAGCCCCCGCGCCGGGACTAGTGGTTTGCAGTACTTC
CASSPRAGTSGLQYF
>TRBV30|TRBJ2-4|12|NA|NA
TGTGCCTGGAGTCCCCCCGCGGACATTCAGTACTTC
CAWSPPADIQYF
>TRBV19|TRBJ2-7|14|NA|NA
TGTGCCAGTAGGCCCCGGGAAGCGTCCTACGAGCAGTACTTC
CASRPREASYEQYF
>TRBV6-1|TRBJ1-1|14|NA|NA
TGTGCCAGCACTCAGAACTCCAGGGGAACTGAAGCTTTCTTT
CASTQNSRGTEAFF
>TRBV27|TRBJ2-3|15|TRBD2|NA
TGTGCCAGCAGTGGCAGCGGGAGGGCCACAGATACGCAGTATTTT
CASSGSGRATDTQYF
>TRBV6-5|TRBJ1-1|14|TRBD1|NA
TGTGCCAGCAGTTGCCCCGACAGGGACACTGAAGCTTTCTTT
CASSCPDRDTEAFF